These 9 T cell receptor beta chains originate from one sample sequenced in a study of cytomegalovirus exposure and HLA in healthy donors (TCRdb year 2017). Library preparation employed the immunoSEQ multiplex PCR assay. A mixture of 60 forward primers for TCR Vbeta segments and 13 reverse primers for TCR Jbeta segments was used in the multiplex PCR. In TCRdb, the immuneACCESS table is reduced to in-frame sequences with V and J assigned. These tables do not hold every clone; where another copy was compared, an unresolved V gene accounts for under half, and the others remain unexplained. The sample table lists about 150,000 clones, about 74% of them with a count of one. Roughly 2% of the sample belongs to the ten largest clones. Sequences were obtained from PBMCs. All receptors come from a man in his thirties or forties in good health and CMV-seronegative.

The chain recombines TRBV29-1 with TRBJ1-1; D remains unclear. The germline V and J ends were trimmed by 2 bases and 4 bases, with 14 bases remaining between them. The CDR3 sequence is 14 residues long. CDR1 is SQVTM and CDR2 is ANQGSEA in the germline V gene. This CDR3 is CSVEMVAGFTEAFF. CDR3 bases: TGCAGCGTTGAAATGGTCGCGGGGTTCACTGAAGCTTTCTTT.

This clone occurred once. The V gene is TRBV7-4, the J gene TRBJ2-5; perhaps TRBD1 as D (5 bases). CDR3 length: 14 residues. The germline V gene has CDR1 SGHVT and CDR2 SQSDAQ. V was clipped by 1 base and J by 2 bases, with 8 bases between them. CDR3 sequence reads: CASSLGGVQETQYF. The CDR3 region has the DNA TGTGCCAGCAGCTTAGGGGGCGTACAAGAGACCCAGTACTTC.

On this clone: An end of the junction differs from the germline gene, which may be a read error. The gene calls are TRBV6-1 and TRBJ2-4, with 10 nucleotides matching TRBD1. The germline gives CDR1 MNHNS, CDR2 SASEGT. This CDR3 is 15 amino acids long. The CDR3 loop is CASSEDRGLGNIQYF. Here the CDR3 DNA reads TGTGCCAGCAGCGAAGACAGGGGGCTAGGAAACATTCAGTACTTC.

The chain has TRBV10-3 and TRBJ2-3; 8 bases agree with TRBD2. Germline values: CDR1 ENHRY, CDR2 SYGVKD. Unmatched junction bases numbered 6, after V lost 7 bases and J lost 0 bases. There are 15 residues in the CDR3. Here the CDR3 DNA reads TGTGCCATCACAGATGGCGGGGGGAGCACAGATACGCAGTATTTT. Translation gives CAITDGGGSTDTQYF.

The CDR3 protein is CASSLGLVEETQYF. Written as DNA, the CDR3 is TGTGCCAGCAGCTTAGGACTAGTTGAGGAGACCCAGTACTTC. The gene calls are TRBV7-2 and TRBJ2-5, with a tentative D call TRBD2 (6 bases). Trimming cost V 1 base and J 5 bases, with 11 bases left between them. CDR3 length: 14 residues. Germline-derived CDR1 and CDR2 are SGHTA and FQGNSA.

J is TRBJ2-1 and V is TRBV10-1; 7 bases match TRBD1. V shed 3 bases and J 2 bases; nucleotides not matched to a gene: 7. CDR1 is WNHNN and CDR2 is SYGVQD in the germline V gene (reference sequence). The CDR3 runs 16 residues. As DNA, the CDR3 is TGCGCCAGCAGTGAAGTGCGACAGGGCCCCTACAATGAGCAGTTCTTC. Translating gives CASSEVRQGPYNEQFF.

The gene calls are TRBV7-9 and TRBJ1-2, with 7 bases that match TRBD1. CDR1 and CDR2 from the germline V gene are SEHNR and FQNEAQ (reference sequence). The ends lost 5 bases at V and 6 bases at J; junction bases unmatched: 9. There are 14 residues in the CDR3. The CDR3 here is CASSPPGGRDGYTF. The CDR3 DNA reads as TGTGCCAGCAGCCCTCCAGGGGGTAGAGATGGCTACACCTTC.

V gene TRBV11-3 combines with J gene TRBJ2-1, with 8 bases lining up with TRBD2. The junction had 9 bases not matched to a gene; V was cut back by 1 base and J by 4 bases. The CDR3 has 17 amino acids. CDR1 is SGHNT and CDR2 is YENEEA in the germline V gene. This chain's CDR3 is CASSLGRAGEVYNEQFF. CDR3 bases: TGTGCCAGCAGCTTAGGTCGAGCGGGAGAGGTGTACAATGAGCAGTTCTTC.

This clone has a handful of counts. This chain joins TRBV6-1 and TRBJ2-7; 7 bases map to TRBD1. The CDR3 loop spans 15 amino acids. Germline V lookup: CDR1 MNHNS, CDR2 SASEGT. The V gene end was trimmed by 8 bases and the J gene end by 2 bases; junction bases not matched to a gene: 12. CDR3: CASESRDRTTYEQYF. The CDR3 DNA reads TGTGCCAGCGAGTCCCGGGACAGAACAACCTACGAGCAGTACTTC.